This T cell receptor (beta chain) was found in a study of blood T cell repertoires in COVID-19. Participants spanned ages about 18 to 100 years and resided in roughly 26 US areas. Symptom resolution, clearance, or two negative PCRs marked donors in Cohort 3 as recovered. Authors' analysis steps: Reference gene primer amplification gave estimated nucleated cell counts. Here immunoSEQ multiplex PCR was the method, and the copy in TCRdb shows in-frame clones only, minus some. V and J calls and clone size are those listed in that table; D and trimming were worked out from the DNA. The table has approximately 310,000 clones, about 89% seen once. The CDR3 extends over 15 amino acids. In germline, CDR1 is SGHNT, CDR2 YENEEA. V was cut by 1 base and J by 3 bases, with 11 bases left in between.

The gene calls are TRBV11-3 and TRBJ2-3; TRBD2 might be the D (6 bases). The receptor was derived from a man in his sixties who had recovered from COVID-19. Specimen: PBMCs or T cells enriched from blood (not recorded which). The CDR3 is CASSLGRASTDTQYF. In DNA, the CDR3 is TGTGCCAGCAGCTTAGGGAGGGCCTCTACAGATACGCAGTATTTT.